This TCR beta chain came from a study of T cell changes during pregnancy in multiple sclerosis. Clones were read by immunoSEQ multiplex PCR, and TCRdb kept only the in-frame ones, dropping some. The sample contains 75,000 to 95,000 clones, around 94% of which appear only once. This CDR3 contains 14 residues. The V end lost 3 bases, the J end lost 2 bases, and 10 bases lay between the germline ends. CDR1 and CDR2 (germline): SEHNR, FQNEAQ (reference sequence). The sequencing here drew on peripheral blood, taken after pregnancy. This sequence originates from a female donor with multiple sclerosis, enrolled in a pregnancy study. The V call is TRBV7-9, the J call TRBJ1-2; perhaps TRBD1 as D (5 bases). The CDR3 DNA sequence: TGTGCCAGCAGCTTGGGCAGGGCCAACTATGGCTACACCTTC. Residues: CASSLGRANYGYTF.